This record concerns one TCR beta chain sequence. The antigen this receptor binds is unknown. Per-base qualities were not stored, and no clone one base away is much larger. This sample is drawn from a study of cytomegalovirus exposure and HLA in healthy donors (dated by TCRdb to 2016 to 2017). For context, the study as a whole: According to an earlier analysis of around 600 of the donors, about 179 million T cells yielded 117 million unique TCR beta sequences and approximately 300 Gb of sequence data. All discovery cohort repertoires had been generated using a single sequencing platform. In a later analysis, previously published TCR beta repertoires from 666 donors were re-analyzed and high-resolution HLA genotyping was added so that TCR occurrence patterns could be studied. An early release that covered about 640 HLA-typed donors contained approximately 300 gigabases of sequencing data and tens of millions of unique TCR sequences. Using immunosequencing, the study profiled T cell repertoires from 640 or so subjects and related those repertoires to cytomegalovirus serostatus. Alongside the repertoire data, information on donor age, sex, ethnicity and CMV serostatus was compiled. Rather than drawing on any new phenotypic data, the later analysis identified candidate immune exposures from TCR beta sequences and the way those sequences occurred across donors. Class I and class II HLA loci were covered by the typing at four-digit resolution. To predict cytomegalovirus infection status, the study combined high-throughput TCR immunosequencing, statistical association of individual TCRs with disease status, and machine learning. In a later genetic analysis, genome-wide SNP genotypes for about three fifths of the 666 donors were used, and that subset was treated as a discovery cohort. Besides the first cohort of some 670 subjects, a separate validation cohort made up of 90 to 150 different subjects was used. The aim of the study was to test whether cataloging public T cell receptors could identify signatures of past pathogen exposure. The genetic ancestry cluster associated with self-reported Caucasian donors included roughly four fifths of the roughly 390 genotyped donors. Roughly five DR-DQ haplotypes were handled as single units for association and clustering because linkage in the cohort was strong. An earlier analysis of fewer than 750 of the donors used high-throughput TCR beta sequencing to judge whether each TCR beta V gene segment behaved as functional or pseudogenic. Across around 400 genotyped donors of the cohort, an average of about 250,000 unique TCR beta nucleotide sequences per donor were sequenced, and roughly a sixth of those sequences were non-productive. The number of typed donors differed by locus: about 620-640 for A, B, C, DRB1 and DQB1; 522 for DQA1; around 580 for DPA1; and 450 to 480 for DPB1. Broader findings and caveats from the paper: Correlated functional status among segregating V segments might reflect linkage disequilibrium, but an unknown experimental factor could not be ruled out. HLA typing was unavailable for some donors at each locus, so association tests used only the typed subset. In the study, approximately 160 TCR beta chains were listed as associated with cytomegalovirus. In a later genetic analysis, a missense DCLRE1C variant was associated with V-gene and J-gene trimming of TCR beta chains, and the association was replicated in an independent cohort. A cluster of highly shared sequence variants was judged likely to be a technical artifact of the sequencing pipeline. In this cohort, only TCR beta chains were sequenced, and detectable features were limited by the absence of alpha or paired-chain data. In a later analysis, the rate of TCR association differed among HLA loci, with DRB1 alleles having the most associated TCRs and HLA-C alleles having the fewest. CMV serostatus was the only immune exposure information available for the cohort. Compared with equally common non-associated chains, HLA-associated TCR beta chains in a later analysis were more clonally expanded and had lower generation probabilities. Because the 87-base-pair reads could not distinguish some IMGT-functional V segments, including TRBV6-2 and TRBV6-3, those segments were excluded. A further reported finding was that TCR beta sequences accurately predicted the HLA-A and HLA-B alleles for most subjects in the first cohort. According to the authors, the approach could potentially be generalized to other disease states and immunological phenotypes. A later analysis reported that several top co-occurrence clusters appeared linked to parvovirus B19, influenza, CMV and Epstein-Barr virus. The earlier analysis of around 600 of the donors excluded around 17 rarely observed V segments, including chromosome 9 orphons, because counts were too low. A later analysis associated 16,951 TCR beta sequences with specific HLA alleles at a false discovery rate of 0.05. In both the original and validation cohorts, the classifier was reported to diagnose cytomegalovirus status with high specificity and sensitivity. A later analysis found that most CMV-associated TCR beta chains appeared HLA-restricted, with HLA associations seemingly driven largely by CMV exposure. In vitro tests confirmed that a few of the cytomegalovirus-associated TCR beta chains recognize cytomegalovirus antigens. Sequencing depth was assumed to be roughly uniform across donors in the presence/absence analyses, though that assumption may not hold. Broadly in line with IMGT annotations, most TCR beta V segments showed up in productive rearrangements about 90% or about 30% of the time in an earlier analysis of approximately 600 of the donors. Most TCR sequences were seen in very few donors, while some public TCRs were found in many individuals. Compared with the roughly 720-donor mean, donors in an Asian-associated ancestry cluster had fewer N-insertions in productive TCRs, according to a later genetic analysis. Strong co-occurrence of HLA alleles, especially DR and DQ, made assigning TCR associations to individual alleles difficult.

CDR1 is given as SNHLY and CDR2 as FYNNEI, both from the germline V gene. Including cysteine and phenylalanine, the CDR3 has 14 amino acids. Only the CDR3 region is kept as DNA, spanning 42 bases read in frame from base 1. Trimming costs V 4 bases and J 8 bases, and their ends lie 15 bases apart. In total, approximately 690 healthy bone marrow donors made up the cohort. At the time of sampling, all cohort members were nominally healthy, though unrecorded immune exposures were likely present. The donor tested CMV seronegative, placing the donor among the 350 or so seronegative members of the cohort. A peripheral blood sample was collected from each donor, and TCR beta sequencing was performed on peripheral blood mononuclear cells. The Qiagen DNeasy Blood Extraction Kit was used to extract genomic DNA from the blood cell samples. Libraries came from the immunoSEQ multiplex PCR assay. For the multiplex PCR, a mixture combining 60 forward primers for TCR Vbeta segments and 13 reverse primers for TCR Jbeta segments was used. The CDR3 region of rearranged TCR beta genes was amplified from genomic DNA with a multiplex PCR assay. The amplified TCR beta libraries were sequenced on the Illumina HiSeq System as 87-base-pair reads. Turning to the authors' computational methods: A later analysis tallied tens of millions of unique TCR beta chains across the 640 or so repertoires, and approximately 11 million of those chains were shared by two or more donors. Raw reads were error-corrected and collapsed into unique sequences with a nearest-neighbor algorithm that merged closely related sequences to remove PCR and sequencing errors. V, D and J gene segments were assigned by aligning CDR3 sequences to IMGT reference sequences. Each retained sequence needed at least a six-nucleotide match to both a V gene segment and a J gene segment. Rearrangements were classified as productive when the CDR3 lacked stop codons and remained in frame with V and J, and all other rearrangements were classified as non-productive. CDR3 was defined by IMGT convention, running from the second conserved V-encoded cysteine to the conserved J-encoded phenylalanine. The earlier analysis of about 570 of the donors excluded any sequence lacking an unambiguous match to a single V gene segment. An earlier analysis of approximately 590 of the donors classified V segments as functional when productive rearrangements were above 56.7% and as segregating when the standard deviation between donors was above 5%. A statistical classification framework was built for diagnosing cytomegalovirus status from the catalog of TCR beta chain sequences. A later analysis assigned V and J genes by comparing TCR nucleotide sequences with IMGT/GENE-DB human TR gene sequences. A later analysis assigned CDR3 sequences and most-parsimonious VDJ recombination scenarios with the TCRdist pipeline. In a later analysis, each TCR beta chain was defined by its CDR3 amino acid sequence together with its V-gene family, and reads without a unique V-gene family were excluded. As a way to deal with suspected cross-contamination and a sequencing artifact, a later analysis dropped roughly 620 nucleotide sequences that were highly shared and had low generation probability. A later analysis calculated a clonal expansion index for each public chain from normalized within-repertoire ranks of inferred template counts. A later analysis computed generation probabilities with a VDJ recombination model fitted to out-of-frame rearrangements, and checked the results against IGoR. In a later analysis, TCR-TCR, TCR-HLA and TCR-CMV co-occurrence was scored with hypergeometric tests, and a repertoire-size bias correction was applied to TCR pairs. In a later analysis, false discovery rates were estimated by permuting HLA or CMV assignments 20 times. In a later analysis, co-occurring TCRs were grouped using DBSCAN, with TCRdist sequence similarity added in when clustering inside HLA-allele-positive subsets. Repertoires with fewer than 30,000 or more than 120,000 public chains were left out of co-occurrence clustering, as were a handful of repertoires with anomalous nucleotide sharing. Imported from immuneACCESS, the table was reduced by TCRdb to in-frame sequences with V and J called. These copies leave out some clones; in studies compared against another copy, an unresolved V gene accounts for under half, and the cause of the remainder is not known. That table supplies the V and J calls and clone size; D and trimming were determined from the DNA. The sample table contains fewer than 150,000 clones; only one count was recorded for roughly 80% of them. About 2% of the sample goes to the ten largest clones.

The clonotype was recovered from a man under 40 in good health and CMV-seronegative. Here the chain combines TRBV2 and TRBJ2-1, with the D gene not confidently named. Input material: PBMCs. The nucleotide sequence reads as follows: TGTGCCAGCAGTGTTACCCGGAGTTCGGATGAGCAGTTCTTC. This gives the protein CASSVTRSSDEQFF.